This TCR beta chain was captured in a study of blood T cell repertoires in COVID-19. Looking at the study overall: The United States, Italy and Spain provided the acute and convalescent COVID-19 samples. Nucleic acid was either cDNA or gDNA, and it came from T cells, B-cell-depleted T cells, or PBMCs.

Study processing details: Amplifying reference gene primers gave estimates of nucleated cell counts. The data were produced by immunoSEQ multiplex PCR, yet TCRdb's version contains in-frame clones alone and is incomplete. The V and J calls and the clone size are those of that table, but D and trimming were determined from the DNA. The sample comprises 95,000 or so clones, about four fifths of which are singletons, and over 15% rests with the top ten. V was clipped by 7 bases and J by 0 bases; unmatched bases: 5. The CDR3 contains 16 residues. Germline CDR1 is MDHEN and CDR2 is SYDVKM. This chain uses TRBV28 with TRBJ2-1, with TRBD2 identical over 11 bases. The sequence came from a woman older than 75 with active or convalescent COVID-19. The sequenced sample consisted of peripheral blood. In DNA, the CDR3 is TGTGCCAGCACTATGACTAGCGGGAACTCCTACAATGAGCAGTTCTTC. This translates into CASTMTSGNSYNEQFF.